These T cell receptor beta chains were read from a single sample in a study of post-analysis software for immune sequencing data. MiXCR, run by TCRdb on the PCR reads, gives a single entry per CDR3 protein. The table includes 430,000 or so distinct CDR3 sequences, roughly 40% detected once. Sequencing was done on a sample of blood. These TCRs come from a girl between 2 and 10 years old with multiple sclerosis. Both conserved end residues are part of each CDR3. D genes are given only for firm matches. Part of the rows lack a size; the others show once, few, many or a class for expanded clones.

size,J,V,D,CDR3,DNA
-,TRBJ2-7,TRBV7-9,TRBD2,CASSLSTSGREQYF,TGTGCCAGCAGCTTATCGACTAGCGGGAGGGAGCAGTACTTC
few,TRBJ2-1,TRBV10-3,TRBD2,CAISPTLAGGPHEQFF,TGTGCCATCAGCCCCACCCTAGCGGGAGGGCCGCATGAGCAGTTCTTC
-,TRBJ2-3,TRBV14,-,CASSLRRLDSFSTDTQYF,TGTGCCAGCAGCCTTCGACGATTAGACAGTTTCTCCACAGATACGCAGTATTTT
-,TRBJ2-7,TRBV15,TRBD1,CATSRVQGAYEQYF,TGTGCCACCAGCAGAGTGCAGGGGGCCTACGAGCAGTACTTC
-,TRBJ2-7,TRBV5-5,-,CASSFPQGDHYEQYF,TGTGCCAGCAGCTTTCCCCAGGGAGACCACTACGAGCAGTACTTC
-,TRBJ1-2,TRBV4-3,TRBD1,CASSQRTGRVNGYTF,TGCGCCAGCAGCCAGCGGACAGGGAGGGTGAATGGCTACACCTTC
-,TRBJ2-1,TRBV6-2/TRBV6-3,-,CASTRRWGEQFF,TGTGCCAGCACTAGGCGTTGGGGTGAGCAGTTCTTC
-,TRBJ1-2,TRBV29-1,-,CSVDGVGANYGYTF,TGCAGCGTTGACGGGGTAGGGGCTAACTATGGCTACACCTTC
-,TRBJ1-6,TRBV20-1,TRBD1,CSASRTGVNSPLHF,TGCAGTGCTAGCCGGACAGGGGTGAATTCACCCCTCCACTTT
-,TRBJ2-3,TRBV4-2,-,CASSQGSDTQYF,TGTGCCAGCAGCCAAGGATCGGATACGCAGTATTTT
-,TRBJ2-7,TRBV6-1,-,CASSRNGGSNWFYEQYF,TGTGCCAGCAGCCGAAATGGGGGGTCCAACTGGTTCTACGAGCAGTACTTC
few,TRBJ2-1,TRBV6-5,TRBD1,CASSLDPQGKTYNEQFF,TGTGCCAGCAGTCTCGACCCACAGGGGAAGACCTACAATGAGCAGTTCTTC
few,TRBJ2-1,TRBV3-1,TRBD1,CASSQGTRDRGNEQFF,TGTGCCAGCAGCCAAGGAACCCGGGACAGGGGGAATGAGCAGTTCTTC
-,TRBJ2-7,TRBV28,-,CASSPPASRYEQYF,TGTGCCAGCAGTCCCCCGGCCTCTAGATACGAGCAGTACTTC
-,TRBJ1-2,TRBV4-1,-,CASSPQGSWQGQNGYTF,TGCGCCAGCAGCCCACAAGGGTCTTGGCAGGGGCAAAATGGCTACACCTTC
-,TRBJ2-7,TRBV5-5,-,CASSLAGSYERYF,TGTGCCAGCAGCTTGGCAGGGTCCTACGAGCGGTACTTC
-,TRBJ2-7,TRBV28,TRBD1,CASSFGGFGTGFNEQYF,TGTGCCAGCAGTTTTGGGGGGTTCGGGACAGGGTTCAACGAGCAGTACTTC
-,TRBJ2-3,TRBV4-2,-,CASSQGETDTQYF,TGTGCCAGCAGCCAAGGGGAAACAGATACGCAGTATTTT
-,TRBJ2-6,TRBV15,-,CATSRDLKGSGANVLTF,TGTGCCACCAGCAGAGATCTGAAGGGCTCTGGGGCCAACGTCCTGACTTTC
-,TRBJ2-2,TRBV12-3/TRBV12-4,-,CASNRPGTVGGTGELFF,TGTGCCAGCAATCGTCCCGGGACAGTGGGAGGGACCGGGGAGCTGTTTTTT
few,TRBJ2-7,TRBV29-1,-,CSAQAPYEQYF,TGCAGCGCGCAGGCCCCCTACGAGCAGTACTTC
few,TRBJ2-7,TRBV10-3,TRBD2,CAISLSGGLYNEQYF,TGTGCCATCAGTCTTAGCGGGGGCCTCTACAATGAGCAGTACTTC
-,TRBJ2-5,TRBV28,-,CASNFLGQTQYF,TGTGCCAGCAACTTCCTCGGGCAGACCCAGTACTTC
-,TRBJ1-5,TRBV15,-,CATSPEREAGQPQHF,TGTGCCACCAGCCCCGAAAGGGAGGCGGGACAGCCCCAGCATTTT
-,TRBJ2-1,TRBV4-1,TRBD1,CASTAGTGLDNEQFF,TGCGCCAGCACCGCCGGGACAGGGCTTGACAATGAGCAGTTCTTC
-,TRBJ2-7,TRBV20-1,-,CSAIHRDSFFYEQYF,TGCAGTGCTATCCACCGGGACTCCTTTTTCTACGAGCAGTACTTC
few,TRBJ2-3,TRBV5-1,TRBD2,CASRQAGGTDTQYF,TGCGCCAGCAGACAAGCGGGAGGGACAGATACGCAGTATTTT
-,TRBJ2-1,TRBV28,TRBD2,CASSPPGTSNEQFF,TGTGCCAGCAGTCCCCCCGGGACTAGCAATGAGCAGTTCTTC
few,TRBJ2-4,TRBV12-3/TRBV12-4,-,CASSRGTELAKNIQYF,TGTGCCAGCAGTCGCGGGACGGAACTAGCCAAAAACATTCAGTACTTC
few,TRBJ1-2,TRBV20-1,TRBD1,CSASNRGHLYGYTF,TGCAGTGCTAGTAACAGGGGGCACCTCTATGGCTACACCTTC
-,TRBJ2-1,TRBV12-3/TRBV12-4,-,CASSWRNQQFF,TGTGCCAGCAGTTGGCGTAATCAGCAGTTCTTC
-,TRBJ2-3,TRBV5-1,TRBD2,CASKIKTGLAGVLTDTQYF,TGCGCCAGCAAAATCAAAACCGGACTAGCGGGGGTGTTAACAGATACGCAGTATTTT
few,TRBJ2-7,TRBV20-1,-,CSARGRTEAYEQYF,TGCAGTGCTAGAGGAAGGACGGAGGCCTACGAGCAGTACTTC
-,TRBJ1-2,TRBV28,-,CASSEITGSNYGYTF,TGTGCCAGCAGTGAGATCACAGGCTCTAACTATGGCTACACCTTC
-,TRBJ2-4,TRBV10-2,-,CASSTRANQDKNIQYF,TGCGCCAGCAGTACTCGGGCCAATCAGGACAAAAACATTCAGTACTTC
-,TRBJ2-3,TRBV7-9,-,CASSLTSHKQYF,TGTGCCAGCAGCTTAACCAGTCACAAGCAGTATTTT
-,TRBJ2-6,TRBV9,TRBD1,CASSGQGSSSGANVLTF,TGTGCCAGCAGCGGACAGGGGTCGAGCTCTGGGGCCAACGTCCTGACTTTC
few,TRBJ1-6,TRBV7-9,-,CASSGDPGGSPLHF,TGTGCCAGCAGCGGGGACCCGGGTGGGTCACCCCTCCACTTT
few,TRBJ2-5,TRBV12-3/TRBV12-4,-,CASSLGIQETQYF,TGTGCCAGCAGTTTAGGTATCCAAGAGACCCAGTACTTC
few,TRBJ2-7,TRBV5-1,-,CASRLGERPYEQYF,TGCGCCAGCAGATTAGGAGAGAGGCCCTACGAGCAGTACTTC
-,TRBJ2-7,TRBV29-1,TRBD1,CSVSGTGKFYEQYF,TGCAGCGTCTCCGGGACAGGGAAGTTCTACGAGCAGTACTTC
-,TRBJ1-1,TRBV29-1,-,CSAREGSEAFF,TGCAGCGCAAGAGAGGGCTCGGAAGCTTTCTTT
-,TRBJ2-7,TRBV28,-,CASSFGTGISYEQYF,TGTGCCAGCAGTTTTGGAACAGGAATTTCCTACGAGCAGTACTTC
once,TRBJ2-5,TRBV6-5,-,CASSSSSSPGDGVQYF,TGTGCCAGCAGTTCTTCCTCTAGCCCCGGCGACGGGGTCCAGTACTTC
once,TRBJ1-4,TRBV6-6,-,CASSPPSRGEKLFF,TGTGCCAGCAGCCCTCCGTCCAGAGGGGAAAAACTGTTTTTT
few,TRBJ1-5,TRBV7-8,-,CASSLELRIRDQPQHF,TGTGCCAGCAGCTTAGAACTACGGATACGGGATCAGCCCCAGCATTTT
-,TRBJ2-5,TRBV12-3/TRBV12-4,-,CASSWGDRNGEQYF,TGTGCCAGCAGTTGGGGTGACAGGAACGGAGAGCAGTACTTC